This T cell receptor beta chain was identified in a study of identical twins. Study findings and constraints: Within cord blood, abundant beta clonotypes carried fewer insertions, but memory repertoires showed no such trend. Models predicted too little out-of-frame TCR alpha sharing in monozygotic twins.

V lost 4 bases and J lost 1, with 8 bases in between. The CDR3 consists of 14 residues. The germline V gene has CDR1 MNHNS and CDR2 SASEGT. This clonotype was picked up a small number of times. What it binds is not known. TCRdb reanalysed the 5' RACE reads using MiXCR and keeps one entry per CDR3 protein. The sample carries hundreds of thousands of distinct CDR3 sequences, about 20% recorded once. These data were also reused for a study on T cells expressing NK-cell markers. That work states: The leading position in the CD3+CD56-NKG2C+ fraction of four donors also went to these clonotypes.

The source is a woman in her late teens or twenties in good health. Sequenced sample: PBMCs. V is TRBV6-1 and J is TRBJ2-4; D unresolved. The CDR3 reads CASSGHEAKNIQYF. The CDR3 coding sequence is TGTGCCAGCAGTGGGCACGAGGCCAAAAACATTCAGTACTTC.